This T cell receptor (beta chain) was found in a study of post-analysis software for immune sequencing data. For the study at large: The study covered relapsing-remitting, secondary progressive and progressive-relapsing courses of multiple sclerosis.

This clonotype has at least ten counts. Its target is unknown. This CDR3 region has 14 residues. Trimming stripped 5 bases from V and 0 bases from J, with 5 bases between. CDR1 MNHNS and CDR2 SASEGT come from the germline V gene. Presence of unique molecular identifiers characterized the TCR beta cDNA libraries. A population of about 0.95 to 10 million T cells gave rise to around 530,000 cDNA molecules. From the PCR reads, TCRdb called clonotypes with MiXCR, one entry per CDR3 protein. The sample has hundreds of thousands of distinct CDR3 sequences; approximately 53% are singletons. The study, taken as a whole, reports: F-measure co-clustering was strong for batch-matched samples. The five TRBV segments detected at higher frequency in patients than in controls included TRBV5-6, TRBV5-1 and TRBV20-1. Normalized Chao1 diversity was significantly reduced in patients versus controls.

Sequenced material: blood. The J gene is TRBJ2-6, the V gene TRBV6-1; the D is unclear. The sequence derives from a girl aged 10 to 17 with multiple sclerosis. The CDR3 loop is CASSHSSGANVLTF. In DNA, the CDR3 is TGTGCCAGCAGTCACAGCTCTGGGGCCAACGTCCTGACTTTC.